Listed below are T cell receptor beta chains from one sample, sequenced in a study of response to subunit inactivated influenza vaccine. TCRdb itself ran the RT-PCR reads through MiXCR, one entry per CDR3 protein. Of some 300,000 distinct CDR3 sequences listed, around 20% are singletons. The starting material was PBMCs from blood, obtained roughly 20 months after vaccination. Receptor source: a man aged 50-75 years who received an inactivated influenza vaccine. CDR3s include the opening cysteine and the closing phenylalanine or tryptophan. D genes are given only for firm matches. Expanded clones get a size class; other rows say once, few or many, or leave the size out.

DNA: TGTGCCAGCAGTTTAGGGGGAATGGGCAGCAATCAGCCCCAGCATTTT
CDR3: CASSLGGMGSNQPQHF
D: -
J: TRBJ1-5
size: few
V: TRBV12-3/TRBV12-4

DNA: TGTGCCAGCAGCCCCAGGCTGGATGAGCAGTTCTTC
CDR3: CASSPRLDEQFF
D: -
J: TRBJ2-1
size: -
V: TRBV7-2

DNA: TGCGCCAGCAGCTTAAGGGACAGGGTACGGGAGACCCAGTACTTC
CDR3: CASSLRDRVRETQYF
D: TRBD1
J: TRBJ2-5
size: few
V: TRBV5-1

DNA: TGTGCCTCGAAAGCCAGCGGGGGGACTAATGAGCAGTTCTTC
CDR3: CASKASGGTNEQFF
D: TRBD2
J: TRBJ2-1
size: -
V: TRBV2

DNA: TGTGCCAGCAGCTCAGCGGGAGGGAACTCCTACGAGCAGTACTTC
CDR3: CASSSAGGNSYEQYF
D: TRBD2
J: TRBJ2-7
size: -
V: TRBV27

DNA: TGTGCCAGCAGCTTTAGGATGGGCACTGAAGCTTTCTTT
CDR3: CASSFRMGTEAFF
D: -
J: TRBJ1-1
size: many
V: TRBV11-2

DNA: TGTGCCAGTAAAAACTTCGGATCTAACTATGGCTACACCTTC
CDR3: CASKNFGSNYGYTF
D: -
J: TRBJ1-2
size: -
V: TRBV19

DNA: TGTGCCAGCAGTTTACTGGGGATAGGGGGAAACACCATATATTTT
CDR3: CASSLLGIGGNTIYF
D: -
J: TRBJ1-3
size: few
V: TRBV12-3/TRBV12-4

DNA: TGCAGTGCTTTGGACAGACGGTCGCAGTATTTT
CDR3: CSALDRRSQYF
D: -
J: TRBJ2-3
size: few
V: TRBV20-1

DNA: TGTGCCAGCAGGACAGGATGGGCAGATACGCAGTATTTT
CDR3: CASRTGWADTQYF
D: -
J: TRBJ2-3
size: once
V: TRBV6-1

DNA: TGTGCCAGCAGCGTACAGGGGATCTATGGCTACACCTTC
CDR3: CASSVQGIYGYTF
D: TRBD1
J: TRBJ1-2
size: many
V: TRBV12-3/TRBV12-4

DNA: TGCGCCAGCCGAAGTTCCGGGACAGGGTATGGCTACACCTTC
CDR3: CASRSSGTGYGYTF
D: TRBD1
J: TRBJ1-2
size: few
V: TRBV4-1

DNA: TGCAGTGCTAGAGATATACAGGGGCATAACACCGGGGAGCTGTTTTTT
CDR3: CSARDIQGHNTGELFF
D: TRBD1
J: TRBJ2-2
size: -
V: TRBV20-1

DNA: TGCAGCGTTAGCGGGGGGCGTGCCGGGGAGCTGTTTTTT
CDR3: CSVSGGRAGELFF
D: TRBD2
J: TRBJ2-2
size: few
V: TRBV29-1

DNA: TGTGCCAGCAAAGGAGGAGGGGAGCTCCAGCATTTT
CDR3: CASKGGGELQHF
D: -
J: TRBJ1-5
size: few
V: TRBV6-6

DNA: TGTGCCAGCAGCGTAGAACAAAACTACTACAATGAGCAGTTCTTC
CDR3: CASSVEQNYYNEQFF
D: -
J: TRBJ2-1
size: -
V: TRBV9

DNA: TGTGCCAGCAGCCTCAAACCAGGTCGAAACTATGGCTACGCCTTC
CDR3: CASSLKPGRNYGYAF
D: -
J: TRBJ1-2
size: -
V: TRBV7-2